The source of this T cell receptor (beta chain) is a study of cytomegalovirus exposure and HLA in healthy donors. Notes on the study in general: Subsequent analysis showed first-cohort TCR clusters tending to co-occur in some 120 validation repertoires. Fewer than 200 TCR beta chains were listed as cytomegalovirus-associated. Rarity marked most TCR sequences, yet some public TCRs occurred in many donors.

This table comes from immunoSEQ multiplex PCR, and its TCRdb copy is limited to in-frame clones, with some not included. The sample has roughly 350,000 clones; about nine tenths are singletons. Worth noting for this clone: What it binds is not known.

V was trimmed by 2 bases and J by 6 bases, leaving 4 bases between them. Germline V lookup: CDR1 MNHEY, CDR2 SVGAGI. The CDR3 is 12 residues long. The TCR was taken from a woman aged 18-29 years in good health and CMV-seronegative. The rearrangement links TRBV6-5 to TRBJ2-2; unclear D gene. The sequencing input was PBMCs. DNA of the CDR3: TGTGCCAGCAGTTACCGGGCCGGGGAGCTGTTTTTT. Translated: CASSYRAGELFF.